This record looks at one T cell receptor beta chain sequence and its context. As processed by the authors: Counts of nucleated cells, estimated from reference gene primer amplification, were obtained. The data were produced by immunoSEQ multiplex PCR, yet TCRdb's version contains in-frame clones alone and is incomplete. V and J calls plus clone size are reproduced from that table; the DNA served to infer D and trimming. The sample lists 300,000 to 450,000 clones, 80% to 90% seen once, with approximately 1% in the top ten. The V gene lost 2 bases and the J gene lost 0 bases, with 14 bases spanning the gap. CDR1 and CDR2 (germline): MGHRA, YSYEKL. This CDR3 spans 17 amino acids. The entry originates in a study of blood T cell repertoires in COVID-19.

Input material: PBMCs or T cells enriched from blood (not recorded which). The rearrangement links TRBV4-1 to TRBJ1-3, with a possible D match to TRBD1 (6 bases). The source of this sequence is a young man who had recovered from COVID-19. The CDR3 here is CASSQKWGQHSGNTIYF. The CDR3 nucleotides are TGCGCCAGCAGCCAAAAATGGGGACAACACTCTGGAAACACCATATATTTT.